This T cell receptor (beta chain) was documented in a study of blood T cell repertoires in COVID-19. About the study: Donors in the United States, Italy and Spain gave samples during acute or convalescent COVID-19.

Per the original data handling: Nucleated cell number was recorded as an estimate derived from reference gene primer amplification. Method: immunoSEQ multiplex PCR; TCRdb's copy keeps in-frame clones and lacks some. V and J calls and clone size follow that table, whereas D and trimming were derived from the DNA. The sample carries about 170,000 clones, more than 70% recorded once. The V gene's germline CDR1 is SSHAT and CDR2 FNYEAQ (reference sequence). The junction had 7 bases not matched to a gene; V was cut back by 3 bases and J by 4 bases. The CDR3 loop spans 15 amino acids. What was sequenced was peripheral blood. This clonotype originated in a man aged 50 to 59 who had recovered from COVID-19. V usage is TRBV7-7 and J usage is TRBJ2-3; 7 nucleotides align to TRBD1. DNA of the CDR3: TGTGCCAGCAGCTTGGTCGCAGGGGGACCAGATACGCAGTATTTT. Translating gives CASSLVAGGPDTQYF. Full variable domain (missing parts from reference TRBV7-7 and TRBJ2-3): GAGVSQSPRYKVTKRGQDVTLRCDPISSHATLYWYQQALGQGPEFLTYFNYEAQPDKSGLPSDRFSAERPEGSISTLTIQRTEQRDSAMYRCASSLVAGGPDTQYFGPGTRLTVL.